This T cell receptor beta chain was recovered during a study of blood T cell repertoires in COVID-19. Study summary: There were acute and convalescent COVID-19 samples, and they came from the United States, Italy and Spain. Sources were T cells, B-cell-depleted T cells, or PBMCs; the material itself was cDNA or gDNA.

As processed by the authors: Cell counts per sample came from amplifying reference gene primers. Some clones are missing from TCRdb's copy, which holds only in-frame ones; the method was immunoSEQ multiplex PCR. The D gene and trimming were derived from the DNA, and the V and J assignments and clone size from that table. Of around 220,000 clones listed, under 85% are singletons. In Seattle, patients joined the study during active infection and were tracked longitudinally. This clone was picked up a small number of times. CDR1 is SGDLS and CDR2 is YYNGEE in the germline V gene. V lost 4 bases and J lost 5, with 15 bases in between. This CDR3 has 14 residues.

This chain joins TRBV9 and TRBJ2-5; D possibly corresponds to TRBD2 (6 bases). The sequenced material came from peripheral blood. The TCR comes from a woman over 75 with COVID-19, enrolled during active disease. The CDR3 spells CASSPAPEGETQYF. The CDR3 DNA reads TGTGCCAGCAGCCCCGCGCCGGAGGGGGAGACCCAGTACTTC.